The 9 T cell receptor beta chains below all came from one sample that was sequenced in a study of identical twins. MiXCR, run by TCRdb on the 5' RACE reads, gives a single entry per CDR3 protein. The table shows 1.5 million or so distinct CDR3 sequences, with around 29% occurring only once. The specimen sequenced was cord blood. These receptors all come from a newborn girl in good health.

The chain recombines TRBV5-1 with TRBJ2-1; TRBD1 is a possible D gene (6 bases). The J call may be incorrect, as the DNA end agrees better with TRBJ2-7. The V gene's germline CDR1 is SGHRS and CDR2 YFSETQ. CDR3 length: 16 residues. The CDR3 region is CASSPGQSHSYNEQYF. CDR3 DNA sequence: TGCGCCAGCAGCCCAGGACAGAGCCACTCCTACAATGAGCAGTACTTC.

This clonotype was detected ten times or more. The chain uses TRBV12-3 or TRBV12-4 and TRBJ2-3; D not resolved. There are 13 residues in the CDR3. V was clipped by 4 bases and J by 0 bases, with 5 bases between them. CDR3 nucleotide sequence: TGTGCCAGCAGTTCTATTAGCACAGATACGCAGTATTTT. Residues: CASSSISTDTQYF.

This clonotype was seen a handful of times. The rearrangement uses TRBV6-1 and TRBJ2-1, with a weak D call TRBD2 (5 bases). Trimming left V 2 bases short and J 1 base short, with 12 bases between. Germline CDR1 and CDR2: MNHNS and SASEGT. CDR3 length equals 16 residues. The CDR3: CASSERISGSYNEQFF. CDR3 nucleotide sequence: TGTGCCAGCAGTGAACGAATCTCGGGGTCCTACAATGAGCAGTTCTTC.

The chain links TRBV20-1 to TRBJ2-3; 8 nucleotides line up with TRBD2. The CDR3 consists of 17 residues. CDR1 and CDR2 (germline): DFQATT, SNEGSKA (reference sequence). V lost 3 bases and J lost 1; bases outside the gene matches: 12. Written as DNA, the CDR3 is TGCAGTGCTAGGGGGTATGCTAGCGGGTTCCGCACAGATACGCAGTATTTT. This encodes CSARGYASGFRTDTQYF.

The V gene is TRBV7-9, the J gene TRBJ2-3, with D tentatively TRBD1 (6 bases). Germline CDR1 and CDR2: SEHNR and FQNEAQ (reference sequence). V was pared by 4 bases and J by 5 bases, with 22 bases between. CDR3 size: 17 residues. The CDR3 sequence is CASSSGPYRDRGDTQYF. In DNA, the CDR3 is TGTGCCAGCAGCTCGGGACCTTACAGGGATCGGGGAGATACGCAGTATTTT.

A few counts support this clonotype. The chain combines TRBV6-6 with TRBJ2-7; TRBD1 matches at 11 bases. The CDR3 has 14 residues. CDR1 and CDR2 (germline): MNHNY, SVGAGI (reference sequence). After removal of 5 bases from V and 3 bases from J, the junction contained 3 bases not matched to a gene. CDR3 amino acids: CASSRGTGGYEQYF. The CDR3 DNA reads as TGTGCCAGCAGTCGAGGGACAGGGGGCTACGAGCAGTACTTC.

This rearrangement joins TRBV11-1 to TRBJ1-1; D not resolved. This CDR3 region has 14 residues. CDR1 is SGHAT and CDR2 is FQDESV in the germline V gene (reference sequence). V gave up 5 bases and J gave up 1 base, with 11 bases separating them. CDR3 sequence (DNA): TGTGCCAGCAGCCTACGTCCCAGGAACACTGAAGCTTTCTTT. It translates to CASSLRPRNTEAFF.

This clonotype was detected a few times. The chain's CDR3 is CATTWGEEQFF. Here the CDR3 DNA reads TGTGCCACCACTTGGGGGGAAGAGCAGTTCTTC. V and J are TRBV6-6 and TRBJ2-1; weak D call: TRBD2 (6 bases). V was clipped by 10 bases and J by 10 bases, with 14 bases between them. CDR1 and CDR2 from the germline V gene are MNHNY and SVGAGI (reference sequence). The CDR3 runs to 11 residues.

Here the CDR3 reads CASSHHGLAGGPYGSPYEQYF. The CDR3, as DNA: TGTGCCAGCAGTCACCATGGACTAGCGGGAGGGCCTTACGGGTCCCCTTACGAGCAGTACTTC. The chain joins TRBV28 to TRBJ2-7; 15 nucleotides match TRBD2. V lost 5 bases, J lost 4 bases, and 21 bases stayed unmatched. The CDR3 contains 21 residues. Germline V lookup: CDR1 MDHEN, CDR2 SYDVKM.